This T cell receptor (beta chain) was sequenced in a study of blood T cells in healthy people across ages. Study-level background: Template switching picked up about one barcoded beta molecule for each two T cells.

This clonotype was detected once. Next came a second PCR, run for about 7 to 11 cycles, which used a sample-barcoded 5' primer along with a J-beta primer mix. TCRdb ran MiXCR on the 5' RACE reads and lists one entry per CDR3 protein. This sample carries some 730,000 distinct CDR3 sequences, over 20% of them seen once, and the ten largest clones take under 25%. The CDR3 is made up of 16 amino acids. With 0 bases removed from V and 9 bases from J, the gap between germline ends came to 18 bases. Germline CDR1 reads LGHDT; CDR2 reads YNNKEL (reference sequence). This TCR derives from a man aged 65-85 years in good health. The sequencing sample was made of blood. The V and J genes are TRBV3-1 and TRBJ2-1, with D perhaps matching TRBD1 or TRBD2 (7 bases each). CDR3: CASSQDIRGGRTEQFF. As DNA, the CDR3 is TGTGCCAGCAGCCAAGATATCAGGGGGGGCCGCACTGAGCAGTTCTTC.